Only one count was recorded for the clone carrying this T cell receptor (beta chain). The antigen is not known. This sample was taken from a study of cytomegalovirus exposure and HLA in healthy donors. The CDR3 length is 13 residues. Germline V gene lookup returns CDR1 MDHEN and CDR2 SYDVKM. V shed 2 bases and J shed 5 bases, with 6 bases lying between them. Use of 60 Vbeta and 13 Jbeta primers characterized the PCR. The method was immunoSEQ multiplex PCR; TCRdb's version includes in-frame clones alone and lacks a portion of them. The sample consists of roughly 150,000 clones, 60% to 80% of them appearing once. General study results and limits: Reportedly, a later analysis found an Asian-associated ancestry cluster had fewer N-insertions than the approximately 640-donor mean. Cytomegalovirus-associated status was assigned to around 160 TCR beta chains. Immune exposure information available was restricted to CMV serostatus.

What was sequenced was PBMCs. This sequence joins TRBV28 and TRBJ1-4; tentative D call: TRBD1 (5 bases). This clonotype was sampled from a woman aged 40 to 55 in good health and CMV-seronegative. The CDR3 protein is CASSLGGNEKLFF. The CDR3 DNA sequence: TGTGCCAGCAGTTTAGGGGGGAATGAAAAACTGTTTTTT.